Sequencing of this T cell receptor beta chain was carried out in a study of OX40 agonist ivuxolimab in advanced cancers. As for the study in general: Aged about 23 to 90 with a mean of roughly 63 years, they were roughly 83% male.

The CDR3 is 18 residues long. The germline V gene encodes CDR1 MNHEY and CDR2 SMNVEV (reference sequence). V was trimmed by 1 base and J by 2 bases, leaving 21 bases between them. Blood sampling was done at baseline, cycle 4 day 1, and cycle 7 day 1. General study points: Near-lowest levels of clonal expansion characterized partial responders at 0.1-3.0 mg/kg. Researchers did not determine the expanded peripheral T cells' antigen specificity.

Clones were sequenced by immunoSEQ multiplex PCR, and TCRdb holds only the in-frame ones, with some missing. The table lists tens of thousands of clones, 91% of them singletons, with around 3.9% in the top ten. Turning to this clone: Its antigen is currently unknown.

The specimen comprised CD4+ or CD8+ T cells sorted from blood, sampled in a trial of the OX40 agonist ivuxolimab. The chain joins TRBV27 to TRBJ2-7; D is undetermined. The TCR comes from an adult with an advanced solid tumor such as melanoma, head and neck, liver or kidney cancer. CDR3 sequence reads: CASSLLNFQGSGTYEQYF. The CDR3 bases are TGTGCCAGCAGTTTATTAAACTTCCAAGGGTCCGGAACCTACGAGCAGTACTTC.